The rows below give T cell receptor beta chains drawn from one sample of a study of blood T cell repertoires in COVID-19. Assay used: immunoSEQ multiplex PCR; TCRdb lists only in-frame clones, some missing. The sample consists of roughly 180,000 clones, approximately 90% of them appearing once. The sequencing sample was made of PBMCs or T cells enriched from blood (not recorded which). The receptors come from a woman aged 30 to 39 who had recovered from COVID-19. Each CDR3 is given with its conserved first and last residue. D genes are given only for firm matches. A row's size may be missing; if present it is once, few, many or a size class.

TRBV3-1/TRBV3-2	TRBD1	TRBJ1-2	-	CASSQRGVTGEGYTF	TGTGCCAGCAGCCAAAGAGGCGTCACAGGGGAGGGCTACACCTTC
TRBV2	-	TRBJ1-4	-	CASSEDQGTNEKLFF	TGTGCCAGCAGTGAGGACCAGGGGACTAATGAAAAACTGTTTTTT
TRBV20-1	-	TRBJ2-5	-	CSASPLQETQYF	TGCAGTGCTAGTCCCCTTCAAGAGACCCAGTACTTC
TRBV12-3/TRBV12-4	-	TRBJ1-2	-	CASRGEGDSGYTF	TGTGCCAGCAGGGGGGAGGGGGATAGTGGCTACACCTTC
TRBV5-4	-	TRBJ2-1	-	CASSLMGRSYNEQFF	TGTGCCAGCAGCTTGATGGGGAGAAGTTACAATGAGCAGTTCTTC
TRBV14	-	TRBJ2-7	-	CASSQDWSREAYEQYF	TGTGCCAGCAGCCAAGATTGGTCCAGGGAAGCCTACGAGCAGTACTTC
TRBV2	TRBD1	TRBJ1-1	-	CASSPDREVTEAFF	TGTGCCAGCAGTCCGGACAGGGAAGTGACTGAAGCTTTCTTT
TRBV6-2/TRBV6-3	-	TRBJ2-7	few	CASSKGDDFYEQYF	TGTGCCAGCAGTAAGGGGGACGACTTCTACGAGCAGTACTTC
TRBV7-9	-	TRBJ1-5	-	CASSHARGGNQPQHF	TGTGCCAGCAGTCACGCCAGGGGCGGCAATCAGCCCCAGCATTTT
TRBV7-2	-	TRBJ2-7	-	CASSPEPGLGYEQYF	TGTGCCAGCAGCCCCGAGCCAGGGCTAGGCTACGAGCAGTACTTC
TRBV19	TRBD1	TRBJ1-4	once	CASSLTGVNEKLFF	TGTGCCAGTAGTCTGACAGGGGTGAATGAAAAACTGTTTTTT
TRBV7-9	-	TRBJ1-5	-	CASSLGAGQLNQPQHF	TGTGCCAGCAGCTTGGGGGCGGGTCAGCTTAATCAGCCCCAGCATTTT
TRBV5-1	-	TRBJ2-2	-	CASSFGSGANTGELFF	TGCGCCAGCAGTTTCGGATCAGGTGCGAACACCGGGGAGCTGTTTTTT
TRBV5-6	TRBD1	TRBJ1-2	few	CASSWRDSLQGYGYTF	TGTGCCAGCAGCTGGAGGGACAGTCTTCAGGGCTATGGCTACACCTTC
TRBV3-1/TRBV3-2	-	TRBJ1-3	-	CASSLNPRGSGNTIYF	TGTGCCAGCAGCCTCAACCCCAGGGGTTCTGGAAACACCATATATTTT
TRBV29-1	-	TRBJ2-5	few	CSVESPTGNQETQYF	TGCAGCGTTGAAAGCCCCACAGGTAACCAAGAGACCCAGTACTTC
TRBV12-3/TRBV12-4	TRBD1	TRBJ2-5	-	CASSPRTGETQYF	TGTGCCAGCAGTCCTCGGACAGGGGAGACCCAGTACTTC
TRBV30	-	TRBJ2-7	-	CAWSGEIDRLYEQYF	TGTGCCTGGAGTGGTGAAATCGACAGGCTATACGAGCAGTACTTC
TRBV4-1	-	TRBJ2-7	-	CASSQEGGPQYF	TGCGCCAGCAGCCAAGAAGGGGGACCCCAGTACTTC
TRBV6-4	-	TRBJ2-2	-	CASSDSSDTATGELFF	TGTGCCAGCAGTGACTCCTCGGACACTGCTACCGGGGAGCTGTTTTTT
TRBV23-1	-	TRBJ1-5	-	CASIDSYSNQPQHF	TGCGCCAGCATCGACAGTTATAGCAATCAGCCCCAGCATTTT
TRBV27	-	TRBJ2-7	-	CASSLRVISKNEQYF	TGTGCCAGCAGTTTGAGGGTCATATCTAAGAACGAGCAGTACTTC
TRBV2	TRBD2	TRBJ2-5	-	CASGRSGMRQETQYF	TGTGCCAGCGGAAGAAGCGGGATGCGGCAAGAGACCCAGTACTTC
TRBV9	TRBD1	TRBJ2-5	-	CASSVTTGGETQYF	TGTGCCAGCAGCGTAACGACAGGGGGGGAGACCCAGTACTTC